This record covers a single T cell receptor (beta chain). Its antigen is still unknown. With 0 bases removed from V and 7 bases from J, the gap between germline ends came to 10 bases. The CDR3 sequence is 13 residues long. Germline V gives CDR1 SGDLS, CDR2 YYNGEE. These data originate in a study of cytomegalovirus exposure and HLA in healthy donors. Overall study context: Early released data had tens of millions of unique TCRs, all coming from HLA-typed donors. In terms of ancestry, the Caucasian-associated cluster contained about four fifths of the roughly 400 genotyped donors.

Donors sampled were nominally healthy, though unrecorded immune exposures were likely. Broader study findings: Within an earlier analysis, most TCR beta V segments proved productive either about 90% or about 30% of the time.

The PCR contained 60 Vbeta and 13 Jbeta primers. Clones were sequenced by immunoSEQ multiplex PCR, and TCRdb holds only the in-frame ones, with some missing. The sample holds 100,000 to 150,000 clones, 60% to 80% seen once. The TCR comes from a man aged 25 to 40 in good health and CMV-seronegative. The chain combines TRBV9 with TRBJ1-1; no definite D call. Material for sequencing was PBMCs. CDR3 sequence reads: CASSVAGFSEAFF. As DNA, the CDR3 is TGTGCCAGCAGCGTAGCGGGGTTTAGTGAAGCTTTCTTT.